These 29 T cell receptor beta chains share one sample of origin, sequenced in a study of identical twins. TCRdb reanalysed the 5' RACE reads using MiXCR and keeps one entry per CDR3 protein. The table lists roughly 540,000 distinct CDR3 sequences, less than 25% of them singletons. This sample was shared with a second study, whose subject was T cells expressing NK-cell markers.

Material: CD4+ T cells sorted from blood. The source is a woman aged 18 to 35 in good health.

This chain uses TRBV12-3 or TRBV12-4 with TRBJ2-1, with 10 bases matching TRBD2. V gave up 1 base and J gave up 6 bases; unmatched junction bases: 9. CDR3 length equals 17 residues. The chain's CDR3 is CASSLGPPSGRGNEQFF. The CDR3 DNA is TGTGCCAGCAGTTTAGGTCCCCCTAGCGGGAGAGGCAATGAGCAGTTCTTC.

This clonotype occurred once. The chain is built from TRBV12-3 or TRBV12-4 and TRBJ2-5, with a weak D call TRBD2 (6 bases). The CDR3 consists of 18 residues. Trimming cost V 11 bases and J 2 bases, with 30 bases left between them. For the CDR3, the DNA is TGTGCCTTCAGTGCGGGGCCTACCTCAAGGTCCCCGCAAGAGACCCAGTACTTC. Translation: CAFSAGPTSRSPQETQYF.

This clonotype was detected only a few times. The chain links TRBV19 to TRBJ2-1; D not certain. V dropped 1 base and J dropped 4 bases, with 5 bases sitting between them. This CDR3 has 13 amino acids. Germline V gives CDR1 LNHDA, CDR2 SQIVND (reference sequence). The CDR3 spells CASSIGRYNEQFF. The CDR3 coding sequence is TGTGCCAGTAGTATAGGACGATACAATGAGCAGTTCTTC.

V usage is TRBV3-1 and J usage is TRBJ2-1; D gene unclear. The CDR3 length is 16 residues. The germline CDR1 and CDR2 sequences are LGHDT and YNNKEL (reference sequence). Trimming cost V 4 bases and J 3 bases, with 16 bases left between them. The CDR3 region is CASSPTVPYNYNEQFF. The CDR3 DNA reads TGTGCCAGCAGCCCCACCGTACCGTACAACTACAATGAGCAGTTCTTC.

This clonotype was counted between two and nine times. This chain uses TRBV20-1 with TRBJ2-7, with D perhaps matching TRBD1 (7 bases). CDR3 length: 12 residues. Germline V gene data show CDR1 as DFQATT and CDR2 as SNEGSKA (reference sequence). V was trimmed by 8 bases and J by 3 bases, leaving 14 bases between them. The CDR3 here is CSLEGAGYEQYF. The CDR3 region has the DNA TGCAGTTTGGAGGGGGCGGGCTACGAGCAGTACTTC.

This chain joins TRBV20-1 and TRBJ2-7, with D possibly matching TRBD1 (5 bases). The CDR3 consists of 14 residues. Germline CDR1 and CDR2: DFQATT and SNEGSKA (reference sequence). V gave up 4 bases and J gave up 5 bases, with 18 bases separating them. The CDR3 loop is CSAMDAGRNHEQYF. The CDR3 DNA sequence: TGCAGTGCTATGGATGCAGGGCGTAACCACGAGCAGTACTTC.

The CDR3 nucleotides are TGTGCCAGCAGTTCCTCGACTAGCGGGGTAAATACGCAGTATTTT. Translated, it gives CASSSSTSGVNTQYF. The V and J genes are TRBV28 and TRBJ2-3; the match to TRBD2 covers 11 bases. Germline V gives CDR1 MDHEN, CDR2 SYDVKM. CDR3 length equals 15 residues. Germline trimming cut 4 bases from V and 7 bases from J; bases unmatched to any gene: 7.

This clonotype was seen a few times. The chain uses TRBV6-4 and TRBJ1-6; D gene uncertain. Trimming took off 6 bases at V and 10 bases at J, with 13 bases between the two ends. The CDR3 contains 13 residues. Per germline, CDR1 MRHNA and CDR2 SNTAGT. This chain's CDR3 is CASSAESRSPLHF. The CDR3 coding sequence is TGTGCCAGCAGCGCCGAAAGTAGGTCACCCCTCCACTTT.

The chain employs TRBV5-5 and TRBJ1-1, with 7 bases matching TRBD1. The CDR3 totals 15 residues. V shed 6 bases and J 2 bases; nucleotides not matched to a gene: 10. Germline V CDR1 and CDR2: SGHKS, YYEKEE (reference sequence). The CDR3 coding sequence is TGTGCCAGCACCATGCACGGGACAGCAAACACTGAAGCTTTCTTT. This translates into CASTMHGTANTEAFF.

J is TRBJ2-5 and V is TRBV20-1, with TRBD2 matching 9 bases. This CDR3 contains 14 residues. CDR1 is DFQATT and CDR2 is SNEGSKA in the germline V gene (reference sequence). Trimming cost V 3 bases and J 2 bases; bases outside gene matches: 4. Here the CDR3 reads CSASSAGGQETQYF. The CDR3 DNA follows: TGCAGTGCTAGTTCGGCGGGGGGGCAAGAGACCCAGTACTTC.

The chain is built from TRBV20-1 and TRBJ2-2, with D possibly TRBD1 on 5 matching bases. Germline CDR1 is DFQATT and CDR2 is SNEGSKA (reference sequence). This CDR3 contains 15 residues. V was shortened by 4 bases and J by 2 bases, with 14 bases between the two germline ends. CDR3 DNA sequence: TGCAGTGCTACCTTGGGGCAGGGAAACACCGGGGAGCTGTTTTTT. Its translation is CSATLGQGNTGELFF.

In its sample, this clonotype was seen many times. The V call is TRBV20-1, the J call TRBJ2-1; TRBD2 might be the D (5 bases). This CDR3 contains 13 residues. Germline V gene sequence: CDR1 DFQATT, CDR2 SNEGSKA (reference sequence). Trimming removed 1 base from V and 5 bases from J, with 9 bases in between. The CDR3 coding sequence is TGCAGTGCTAGAGGGGCCGGGAACAATGAGCAGTTCTTC. Translated: CSARGAGNNEQFF.

The chain is built from TRBV20-1 and TRBJ2-7; no clear D. Trimming left V 7 bases short and J 3 bases short, with 13 bases between. Per the germline V gene, CDR1 is DFQATT and CDR2 is SNEGSKA (reference sequence). The CDR3 runs to 12 residues. The chain's CDR3 is CSGTDRVYEQYF. In DNA, the CDR3 is TGCAGTGGCACGGACCGGGTCTACGAGCAGTACTTC.

This rearrangement joins TRBV7-9 to TRBJ2-3; a weak D match, TRBD2 (6 bases). CDR3 length: 14 amino acids. Germline V lookup: CDR1 SEHNR, CDR2 FQNEAQ (reference sequence). V lost 5 bases and J lost 4, with 13 bases in between. The chain's CDR3 is CASSRERRSDTQYF. For the CDR3, the DNA is TGTGCCAGCAGCCGGGAGAGAAGGTCAGATACGCAGTATTTT.

This clonotype was picked up a small number of times. This chain links TRBV15 with TRBJ1-6; tentatively, D is TRBD1 (5 bases). The CDR3 length is 15 residues. Between the trimmed V and J ends, which lost 7 bases and 7 bases, there was a span of 17 bases. Germline V gene data show CDR1 as LNHNV and CDR2 as YYDKDF (reference sequence). CDR3 loop: CATNKLRQKNSPLHF. CDR3 sequence (DNA): TGTGCCACCAACAAGTTGAGACAGAAAAATTCACCCCTCCACTTT. Looking up the rest from reference TRBV15 and TRBJ1-6 gives the full variable domain: DAMVIQNPRYQVTQFGKPVTLSCSQTLNHNVMYWYQQKSSQAPKLLFHYYDKDFNNEADTPDNFQSRRPNTSFCFLDIRSPGLGDTAMYLCATNKLRQKNSPLHFGNGTRLTVT.

The chain has TRBV18 and TRBJ2-1, with 9 nucleotides matching TRBD1. CDR3 length equals 15 residues. Germline CDR1 KGHSH, CDR2 LQKENI. V was clipped by 3 bases and J by 5 bases; unmatched bases: 5. The CDR3: CASSPGQGLDNEQFF. DNA for the CDR3: TGTGCCAGCTCACCGGGACAGGGCCTTGACAATGAGCAGTTCTTC.

Comment on this clonotype: Just one base apart from a much larger clone, this may be a read error. The chain recombines TRBV4-2 with TRBJ2-1; 7 bases match TRBD2. CDR1 is LGHNA and CDR2 is YNFKEQ in the germline V gene. CDR3 size: 14 residues. The CDR3 sequence is CACSQEELANEQFF. The CDR3, as DNA: TGTGCCTGCAGCCAAGAGGAACTAGCGAACGAGCAGTTCTTC.

This clonotype has only a few counts. For the CDR3, the DNA is TGCAGTGCTAGTTGGCAGGGAACGTACGAGCAGTACTTC. It translates to CSASWQGTYEQYF. The chain employs TRBV20-1 and TRBJ2-7, with D perhaps matching TRBD1 (5 bases). Per germline, CDR1 DFQATT and CDR2 SNEGSKA (reference sequence). V was clipped by 3 bases and J by 4 bases, with 13 bases between them. This CDR3 has 13 residues.

The chain carries TRBV15 and TRBJ2-7; D is uncertain. CDR3 length equals 11 residues. The V and J ends lost 3 bases and 3 bases respectively, with 3 bases between them. The germline V gene has CDR1 LNHNV and CDR2 YYDKDF (reference sequence). Written as DNA, the CDR3 is TGTGCCACCAGCAGGAACTACGAGCAGTACTTC. Translated, it gives CATSRNYEQYF. Looking up the rest from reference TRBV15 and TRBJ2-7 gives the full variable domain: DAMVIQNPRYQVTQFGKPVTLSCSQTLNHNVMYWYQQKSSQAPKLLFHYYDKDFNNEADTPDNFQSRRPNTSFCFLDIRSPGLGDTAMYLCATSRNYEQYFGPGTRLTVT.

The V gene is TRBV2, the J gene TRBJ2-3; D may be TRBD2 (6 bases). CDR3 length: 16 amino acids. Germline V gene sequence: CDR1 SNHLY, CDR2 FYNNEI. The V and J ends lost 1 base and 6 bases respectively, with 17 bases between them. In DNA, the CDR3 is TGTGCCAGCAGTGAAGACGCGGGGTCCCGGGCTGATACGCAGTATTTT. This gives the protein CASSEDAGSRADTQYF.

This clonotype was picked up many times. The chain links TRBV7-9 to TRBJ1-1; D gene uncertain. The CDR3 sequence is 13 residues long. V lost 3 bases, J lost 1 base, and 6 bases lay in between. The germline gives CDR1 SEHNR, CDR2 FQNEAQ (reference sequence). The CDR3, as DNA: TGTGCCAGCAGCTTTGTAGGGAACACTGAAGCTTTCTTT. Its protein product is CASSFVGNTEAFF.

On this clonotype itself: A read error may account for a junction end that differs from germline. This sequence joins TRBV9 and TRBJ1-2; D possibly corresponds to TRBD1 (6 bases). Germline V gives CDR1 SGDLS, CDR2 YYNGEE. The CDR3 covers 14 residues. The CDR3 protein is CGSSVDGGSYGYTF. The CDR3, as DNA: TGTGGCAGCAGCGTGGATGGGGGCAGCTATGGCTACACCTTC.

CDR3 region: CATSTSVGTDTQYF. The CDR3 region has the DNA TGCGCCACTTCGACTAGCGTAGGGACAGATACGCAGTATTTT. The chain carries TRBV5-1 and TRBJ2-3, with 8 bases aligning to TRBD2. Germline CDR1 reads SGHRS; CDR2 reads YFSETQ. J gave up 3 bases and V 9 bases, and 9 bases lay outside the gene matches. CDR3 length equals 14 residues.

The genes are TRBV3-1 and TRBJ2-3; no clear D. Germline V CDR1 and CDR2: LGHDT, YNNKEL (reference sequence). The germline V and J ends were trimmed by 1 base and 5 bases, with 4 bases remaining between them. This CDR3 has 12 residues. In DNA, the CDR3 is TGTGCCAGCAGCCAAGCTCAAGATACGCAGTATTTT. It translates to CASSQAQDTQYF.

The V call is TRBV11-3, the J call TRBJ1-1; 10 nucleotides line up with TRBD1. Germline assignment: CDR1 SGHNT and CDR2 YENEEA. After removal of 4 bases from V and 4 bases from J, the junction contained 6 bases not matched to a gene. The CDR3 extends over 15 amino acids. The CDR3 region is CASSSFGQGGTEAFF. The CDR3 bases are TGTGCCAGCAGCTCATTCGGACAGGGGGGCACTGAAGCTTTCTTT.

The chain is built from TRBV2 and TRBJ2-1, with D unresolved. Trimming removed 1 base at V and 8 bases at J, with 6 bases between. CDR3 length: 12 residues. The germline V gene has CDR1 SNHLY and CDR2 FYNNEI. The CDR3 bases are TGTGCCAGCAGTGAAGGGCCCCATGAGCAGTTCTTC. Amino acid sequence: CASSEGPHEQFF.

The chain has TRBV12-3 or TRBV12-4 and TRBJ1-6; 8 nucleotides match TRBD1. V dropped 4 bases and J dropped 10; count of bases not matched to a gene: 9. CDR3 length: 15 residues. The CDR3 nucleotides read TGTGCCAGCAGTTCTAACACAGGGGGTTTGTCACCCCTCCACTTT. Its translation is CASSSNTGGLSPLHF.

The chain employs TRBV20-1 and TRBJ2-3; D gene ambiguous. The V end lost 3 bases, the J end lost 2 bases, and 15 bases lay between the germline ends. The CDR3 has 15 residues. Germline CDR1 reads DFQATT; CDR2 reads SNEGSKA (reference sequence). Here the CDR3 DNA reads TGCAGTGCTAGTAATCCATATACGTACACAGATACGCAGTATTTT. It encodes CSASNPYTYTDTQYF.

The chain links TRBV7-2 to TRBJ1-2, with 10 nucleotides matching TRBD1. CDR3 length: 15 amino acids. With 4 bases clipped from V and 8 bases from J, the junction kept 10 bases outside the gene matches. Germline CDR1 SGHTA, CDR2 FQGNSA. The CDR3 reads CASSSPGQGIGGYTF. The CDR3 DNA sequence: TGTGCCAGCAGCTCACCGGGACAGGGGATCGGCGGCTACACCTTC.